The 28 T cell receptor beta chains given below trace back to one sample, sequenced in a study of shared clonotypes between healthy human individuals. CD45RO-negative cells were positively selected for CCR7, leaving out terminally differentiated effector memory CD45RA+ cells. Method: immunoSEQ multiplex PCR; TCRdb's copy keeps in-frame clones and lacks some. The sample carries hundreds of thousands of clones, roughly 96% recorded once. Material: naive CD8+ T cells sorted from blood. The source is a woman in her 30s in good health.

The chain carries TRBV29-1 and TRBJ1-1; 9 positions match TRBD1. V trimming: 6 bases; J trimming: 3 bases; junction bases outside the gene matches: 11. The CDR3 runs to 15 residues. CDR1 and CDR2 from the germline V gene are SQVTM and ANQGSEA. CDR3 sequence reads: CSVEDRGRPDTEAFF. The CDR3 nucleotides are TGCAGCGTCGAGGACAGGGGACGACCCGACACTGAAGCTTTCTTT.

This clone was detected once. The V and J genes are TRBV9 and TRBJ1-2; 9 bases agree with TRBD1. Germline V CDR1 and CDR2: SGDLS, YYNGEE. Trimming cost V 3 bases and J 7 bases; bases outside gene matches: 4. This CDR3 contains 13 residues. As DNA, the CDR3 is TGTGCCAGCAGCGGGACAGGGGTTTCTGGCTACACCTTC. Translation gives CASSGTGVSGYTF.

V and J are TRBV28 and TRBJ1-1; tentatively, D is TRBD1 (5 bases). This CDR3 is built from 12 residues. The germline V gene has CDR1 MDHEN and CDR2 SYDVKM. Deletions cut 5 bases from V and 7 bases from J, with 11 bases between. The CDR3 coding sequence is TGTGCCAGCAGTCCCCAGGGAAATGAAGCTTTCTTT. Translation gives CASSPQGNEAFF.

This chain connects TRBV7-9 to TRBJ2-6; 9 bases fit TRBD1. The J segment lost 0 bases and the V segment lost 5 bases, leaving 5 bases of the junction unmatched. The CDR3 totals 17 residues. Germline lookup yields CDR1 SEHNR and CDR2 FQNEAQ (reference sequence). CDR3 sequence reads: CASSAQGAGSGANVLTF. The CDR3 nucleotides are TGTGCCAGCAGCGCACAGGGGGCTGGCTCTGGGGCCAACGTCCTGACTTTC.

V gene TRBV20-1 combines with J gene TRBJ2-1, with D maybe TRBD1 (5 bases). V dropped 6 bases and J dropped 9 bases, with 12 bases sitting between them. The CDR3 spans 11 residues. Germline CDR1 and CDR2: DFQATT and SNEGSKA (reference sequence). The CDR3 region has the DNA TGCAGTGCGCTAGGGGTCAGTGAGCAGTTCTTC. Protein sequence: CSALGVSEQFF.

The V call is TRBV19, the J call TRBJ1-1; TRBD1 aligns across 11 bases. The germline V gene encodes CDR1 LNHDA and CDR2 SQIVND (reference sequence). The CDR3 is 14 residues long. Trimming at V came to 4 bases and at J to 4 bases, leaving 2 bases not matched to a gene. The CDR3 here is CASSTGQGATEAFF. CDR3 DNA sequence: TGTGCCAGTAGTACCGGACAGGGGGCCACTGAAGCTTTCTTT.

Note on this clone: This specimen includes other DNA sequences encoding the same CDR3. The J gene is TRBJ2-7, the V gene TRBV29-1; 7 nucleotides match TRBD2. The length of the CDR3 is 13 residues. Germline CDR1 is SQVTM and CDR2 is ANQGSEA. The ends lost 4 bases at V and 0 bases at J; junction bases unmatched: 3. CDR3 protein: CSVVGRASYEQYF. The CDR3 region has the DNA TGCAGCGTTGTAGGGAGGGCCTCCTACGAGCAGTACTTC.

The chain joins TRBV30 to TRBJ1-1; 8 bases map to TRBD1. There are 15 residues in the CDR3. In germline, CDR1 is GTSNPN, CDR2 SVGIG (reference sequence). V lost 0 bases to trimming and J lost 1 base; unmatched junction nucleotides: 4. The CDR3 loop reads CAWSVPGQGNTEAFF. DNA for the CDR3: TGTGCCTGGAGTGTACCTGGACAGGGGAACACTGAAGCTTTCTTT.

The chain has TRBV28 and TRBJ2-1; 9 nucleotides line up with TRBD2. This CDR3 is 14 amino acids long. With 10 bases clipped from V and 8 bases from J, the junction kept 12 bases outside the gene matches. The germline V gene encodes CDR1 MDHEN and CDR2 SYDVKM. In DNA, the CDR3 is TGTGCCACTACAGCGGGAGGCCAAGGGTATGAGCAGTTCTTC. It encodes CATTAGGQGYEQFF.

The chain couples TRBV28 to TRBJ2-3; 9 positions match TRBD2. Germline CDR1 and CDR2: MDHEN and SYDVKM. This CDR3 spans 14 amino acids. V shed 3 bases, J shed 6 bases, and the junction held 4 bases outside the gene matches. The CDR3 bases are TGTGCCAGCAGTTTGAGTAGCGGGAGTGATACGCAGTATTTT. Encoded protein: CASSLSSGSDTQYF.

The V call is TRBV2, the J call TRBJ2-1, with a tentative D call TRBD2 (5 bases). Germline CDR1 SNHLY, CDR2 FYNNEI. Trimming took 3 bases from V and 6 from J, leaving 9 bases between them. This CDR3 has 13 residues. CDR3 sequence reads: CASSDSGPNEQFF. The CDR3, as DNA: TGTGCCAGCAGTGACAGCGGACCCAATGAGCAGTTCTTC.

In this sample, this clone turned up once. The chain combines TRBV11-1 with TRBJ1-4; TRBD1 is a possible D gene (5 bases). CDR3 size: 15 residues. V was cut by 5 bases and J by 4 bases, with 14 bases left in between. CDR1 and CDR2 (germline): SGHAT, FQDESV (reference sequence). CDR3 sequence: CASSPRDGYNEKLFF. CDR3 nucleotide sequence: TGTGCCAGCAGCCCGAGGGACGGTTATAATGAAAAACTGTTTTTT.

The chain links TRBV5-1 to TRBJ1-1, with D tentatively TRBD1 (6 bases). V lost 6 bases, J lost 5 bases, and 14 bases lay in between. The CDR3 is made up of 13 amino acids. Germline V gene sequence: CDR1 SGHRS, CDR2 YFSETQ. CDR3 residues: CASTWGAGTEAFF. CDR3 DNA sequence: TGCGCCAGCACTTGGGGGGCTGGAACTGAAGCTTTCTTT. Full variable domain (missing parts from reference TRBV5-1 and TRBJ1-1): KAGVTQTPRYLIKTRGQQVTLSCSPISGHRSVSWYQQTPGQGLQFLFEYFSETQRNKGNFPGRFSGRQFSNSRSEMNVSTLELGDSALYLCASTWGAGTEAFFGQGTRLTVV.

The V gene is TRBV5-1, the J gene TRBJ2-7, with TRBD1 matching 9 bases. The ends lost 4 bases at V and 5 bases at J; junction bases unmatched: 7. Germline values: CDR1 SGHRS, CDR2 YFSETQ. CDR3 length equals 14 residues. The CDR3 sequence: CASSPGTGSNEQYF. CDR3 nucleotides: TGCGCCAGCAGCCCTGGGACAGGGAGCAACGAGCAGTACTTC.

The J gene is TRBJ2-3, the V gene TRBV5-1; D gene uncertain. Trimming cost V 4 bases and J 5 bases, with 8 bases left between them. Germline loops: CDR1 SGHRS, CDR2 YFSETQ. This CDR3 has 12 residues. The CDR3 region is CASSQKLDTQYF. The CDR3 DNA sequence: TGCGCCAGCAGCCAGAAACTAGATACGCAGTATTTT.

The chain links TRBV19 to TRBJ2-7, with D uncertain. This CDR3 has 14 amino acids. V lost 5 bases, J lost 7 bases, and 18 bases lay in between. In germline, CDR1 is LNHDA, CDR2 SQIVND (reference sequence). CDR3 sequence (DNA): TGTGCCAGTAGTCAGGTATCAAAATTCGGAGAGCAGTACTTC. Its translation: CASSQVSKFGEQYF.

Regarding this clone: Since a much larger clone is just one base distant, this may be a read error. V and J are TRBV7-6 and TRBJ1-1; D gene ambiguous. CDR3 length equals 12 residues. V lost 3 bases to trimming and J lost 1 base, with 3 bases between them. CDR1 and CDR2 from the germline V gene are SGHVS and FNYEAQ. In nucleotides, the CDR3 is TGTGCCAGCAGCTTTGGGAACACTGAAGCTTTCTTT. This encodes CASSFGNTEAFF.

This clone came up once. This chain uses TRBV11-2 with TRBJ2-1; tentative D call: TRBD2 (7 bases). The germline gives CDR1 SGHAT, CDR2 FQNNGV. The V gene lost 5 bases and the J gene lost 4 bases, with 15 bases spanning the gap. The CDR3 consists of 15 residues. CDR3 region: CASSQAGRGYNEQFF. The CDR3 nucleotides read TGTGCCAGCAGCCAAGCGGGGAGGGGGTACAATGAGCAGTTCTTC.

Written as DNA, the CDR3 is TGCGCCAGCAGCCAAGGGACGGGAGGTTATAATTCACCCCTCCACTTT. It specifies CASSQGTGGYNSPLHF. J is TRBJ1-6 and V is TRBV4-1; D is uncertain. CDR3 length: 16 residues. Germline loops: CDR1 MGHRA, CDR2 YSYEKL. V lost 1 base, J lost 4 bases, and 11 bases lay in between.

This clone showed up just a few times. V is TRBV30 and J is TRBJ2-1, with 8 bases that match TRBD2. The germline CDR1 and CDR2 sequences are GTSNPN and SVGIG (reference sequence). Unmatched junction bases numbered 1, after V lost 0 bases and J lost 3 bases. The CDR3 has 14 amino acids. The DNA of the CDR3 is TGTGCCTGGAGTGTACTAGCGGACTACAATGAGCAGTTCTTC. Protein: CAWSVLADYNEQFF.

The CDR3 DNA reads TGTGCCACCAGCAGCATACAGGGGCAGGCTTCGGGGGGCTACACCTTC. Protein sequence: CATSSIQGQASGGYTF. The gene calls are TRBV15 and TRBJ1-2; 7 nucleotides line up with TRBD1. With V trimmed by 3 bases and J by 8 bases, 15 bases remained unmatched. This CDR3 region has 16 residues. The germline gives CDR1 LNHNV, CDR2 YYDKDF (reference sequence). The whole variable domain, filled in from reference TRBV15 and TRBJ1-2, reads DAMVIQNPRYQVTQFGKPVTLSCSQTLNHNVMYWYQQKSSQAPKLLFHYYDKDFNNEADTPDNFQSRRPNTSFCFLDIRSPGLGDTAMYLCATSSIQGQASGGYTFGSGTRLTVV.

The CDR3 nucleotides read TGTGCCAGCAGCAGAGGTAGTCCCGGCGTTATAGAGCTGTTTTTT. Residues: CASSRGSPGVIELFF. The chain couples TRBV5-6 to TRBJ2-2; D is unclear. CDR3 size: 15 residues. Germline V gene sequence: CDR1 SGHDT, CDR2 YYEEEE. V lost 4 bases, J lost 11 bases, and 21 bases lay in between. The variable domain in full, with the rest retrieved from reference TRBV5-6 and TRBJ2-2, is DAGVTQSPTHLIKTRGQQVTLRCSPKSGHDTVSWYQQALGQGPQFIFQYYEEEERQRGNFPDRFSGHQFPNYSSELNVNALLLGDSALYLCASSRGSPGVIELFFGEGSRLTVL.

This clone was seen only once. The chain has TRBV28 and TRBJ2-7, with 13 nucleotides matching TRBD2. The germline V gene has CDR1 MDHEN and CDR2 SYDVKM. The CDR3 totals 16 residues. V was clipped by 6 bases and J by 4 bases; unmatched bases: 9. The DNA for the CDR3 is TGTGCCAGCAGGACGCGAGGACTAGCGGGGGATTACGAGCAGTACTTC. Its translation: CASRTRGLAGDYEQYF.

The V call is TRBV7-4, the J call TRBJ2-7; no firm D call. Germline CDR1 and CDR2: SGHVT and SQSDAQ. Trimming left V 3 bases short and J 3 bases short, with 18 bases between. The CDR3 totals 16 residues. CDR3 sequence reads: CASSLHYPRIYYEQYF. The DNA of the CDR3 is TGTGCCAGCAGCTTGCACTACCCGAGGATATACTACGAGCAGTACTTC. Based on the CDR3 plus reference TRBV7-4 and TRBJ2-7, the full variable domain is GAGVSQSPRYKVAKRGRDVALRCDSISGHVTLYWYRQTLGQGSEVLTYSQSDAQRDKSGRPSGRFSAERPERSVSTLKIQRTEQGDSAVYLCASSLHYPRIYYEQYFGPGTRLTVT.

This chain uses TRBV28 with TRBJ2-3; 7 bases line up with TRBD1. The CDR3 length is 14 residues. From germline, CDR1 is MDHEN and CDR2 SYDVKM. V lost 10 bases, J lost 5 bases, and 12 bases stayed unmatched. The CDR3 DNA follows: TGTGCCACCCGATACAGGGGTTTGTTAGATACGCAGTATTTT. Translating gives CATRYRGLLDTQYF.

The rearrangement links TRBV27 to TRBJ2-4; D may correspond to TRBD1 or TRBD2 (6 bases each). The CDR3 runs 18 residues. Germline CDR1 and CDR2: MNHEY and SMNVEV (reference sequence). V was cut by 8 bases and J by 5 bases, with 28 bases left in between. The CDR3 loop is CASASRWDNSGVQNIQYF. The DNA for the CDR3 is TGTGCCAGCGCTTCCCGGTGGGACAACTCGGGGGTCCAAAACATTCAGTACTTC.

This chain joins TRBV28 and TRBJ2-1; a possible D gene is TRBD2 (7 bases). Trimming stripped 5 bases from V and 2 bases from J, with 13 bases between. Looked up from germline, CDR1 is MDHEN and CDR2 is SYDVKM. This CDR3 has 15 residues. CDR3 in amino acids: CASSPRGGAYNEQFF. CDR3 coding DNA: TGTGCCAGCAGTCCTAGGGGGGGCGCCTACAATGAGCAGTTCTTC. The full variable domain, rest sourced from reference TRBV28 and TRBJ2-1, is DVKVTQSSRYLVKRTGEKVFLECVQDMDHENMFWYRQDPGLGLRLIYFSYDVKMKEKGDIPEGYSVSREKKERFSLILESASTNQTSMYLCASSPRGGAYNEQFFGPGTRLTVL.

The chain combines TRBV27 with TRBJ1-1; D not certain. The length of the CDR3 is 13 residues. Germline CDR1 MNHEY, CDR2 SMNVEV (reference sequence). V lost 6 bases and J lost 1, with 9 bases in between. CDR3 sequence: CASRLDGNTEAFF. The CDR3 DNA reads TGTGCCAGCAGACTCGACGGGAACACTGAAGCTTTCTTT.